Following are 9 T cell receptor beta chains from one sample sequenced in a study of T cell clonotyping in hematopoietic cell transplantation. Method: immunoSEQ multiplex PCR; TCRdb's copy keeps in-frame clones and lacks some. The data show thousands of clones, 98% seen once. The specimen was PBMCs, collected 30 days after allogeneic stem cell transplant. The receptors were gathered from a male patient aged 55 to 69 who had an allogeneic stem cell transplant from a related donor, so the T cells may come from the graft donor. Some clones in this sample may be carry-over from other donors' samples.

The V call is TRBV6-6, the J call TRBJ1-5; the D is unclear. The CDR3 length is 14 residues. V was clipped by 0 bases and J by 2 bases, with 5 bases between them. Germline-derived CDR1 and CDR2 are MNHNY and SVGAGI (reference sequence). The CDR3 DNA follows: TGTGCCAGCAGTTACTCCCAGGGCAATCAGCCCCAGCATTTT. Amino acid sequence: CASSYSQGNQPQHF.

This clone has only one observation. The chain joins TRBV30 to TRBJ2-7; tentatively, D is TRBD1 or TRBD2 (6 bases each). There are 13 residues in the CDR3. V was shortened by 0 bases and J by 6 bases, with 12 bases between the two germline ends. Germline V gene data show CDR1 as GTSNPN and CDR2 as SVGIG (reference sequence). CDR3 residues: CAWSVRGPVEQYF. The CDR3 DNA follows: TGTGCCTGGAGTGTACGGGGGCCGGTCGAGCAGTACTTC.

The J gene is TRBJ1-5, the V gene TRBV7-2; tentatively, D is TRBD1 (5 bases). Trimming shortened V by 1 base and J by 5 bases, and 6 bases separated the two germline ends. CDR1 and CDR2 from the germline V gene are SGHTA and FQGNSA. The CDR3 is 13 amino acids. The CDR3 DNA is TGTGCCAGCAGCTTAGACAGGTATCAGCCCCAGCATTTT. Its translation: CASSLDRYQPQHF.

The chain has TRBV19 and TRBJ2-2, with 10 positions matching TRBD1. Germline V gene sequence: CDR1 LNHDA, CDR2 SQIVND (reference sequence). V trimming: 10 bases; J trimming: 3 bases; junction bases outside the gene matches: 5. The CDR3 has 14 amino acids. The CDR3 sequence is CATTGTGDTGELFF. The CDR3 DNA follows: TGTGCCACCACCGGGACAGGGGACACCGGGGAGCTGTTTTTT. Full variable domain (missing parts from reference TRBV19 and TRBJ2-2): DGGITQSPKYLFRKEGQNVTLSCEQNLNHDAMYWYRQDPGQGLRLIYYSQIVNDFQKGDIAEGYSVSREKKESFPLTVTSAQKNPTAFYLCATTGTGDTGELFFGEGSRLTVL.

V usage is TRBV7-2 and J usage is TRBJ2-5, with D tentatively TRBD2 (6 bases). Trimming pared 5 bases from V and 5 bases from J, leaving 15 bases between. This CDR3 is 14 amino acids long. Germline lookup yields CDR1 SGHTA and CDR2 FQGNSA. CDR3 sequence: CASSPRGGGETQYF. The CDR3 nucleotides read TGTGCCAGCAGCCCAAGGGGAGGTGGGGAGACCCAGTACTTC.

The genes are TRBV7-9 and TRBJ2-5; D tentatively reads TRBD1 or TRBD2 (5 bases each). This CDR3 region has 12 residues. Germline CDR1 SEHNR, CDR2 FQNEAQ (reference sequence). CDR3: CVQGEFGETQYF. CDR3 nucleotide sequence: TGTGTTCAAGGGGAGTTCGGGGAGACCCAGTACTTC.

V and J are TRBV2 and TRBJ2-3, with 10 bases lining up with TRBD2. This CDR3 is 15 amino acids long. V was clipped by 6 bases and J by 3 bases; unmatched bases: 6. CDR1 is SNHLY and CDR2 is FYNNEI in the germline V gene. This chain's CDR3 is CASRRTSGVTDTQYF. Written as DNA, the CDR3 is TGTGCCAGCAGAAGAACTAGCGGGGTGACAGATACGCAGTATTTT.

The chain combines TRBV9 with TRBJ2-7; no clear D gene. Between the trimmed V and J ends, which lost 0 bases and 0 bases, there was a span of 7 bases. The CDR3 runs 14 residues. The germline V gene encodes CDR1 SGDLS and CDR2 YYNGEE. CDR3 loop: CASSVDVSSYEQYF. In nucleotides, the CDR3 is TGTGCCAGCAGCGTAGACGTGAGCTCCTACGAGCAGTACTTC.

The chain couples TRBV10-3 to TRBJ1-2; a weak D match, TRBD1 (5 bases). Trimming cost V 7 bases and J 4 bases, with 10 bases left between them. The CDR3 extends over 12 amino acids. Germline V gene sequence: CDR1 ENHRY, CDR2 SYGVKD. CDR3 in amino acids: CAIIDDSYGYTF. DNA of the CDR3: TGTGCCATCATCGACGACAGCTATGGCTACACCTTC.